The next 8 T cell receptor beta chains were all read from a single sample in a study of beta chain features in type 1 diabetes. Expressed TCRB transcripts were sequenced because the isolated RNA had all been reverse transcribed beforehand. Profiling relied on immunoSEQ multiplex PCR, and the TCRdb table lists in-frame clones only, not all of them. This table holds around 430,000 clones, roughly 31% found once. Sequencing was performed on naive CD4+ T cells from blood. These receptors were obtained from a man aged 18 to 30 in good health.

This clone has only a few counts. J is TRBJ1-1 and V is TRBV5-1; D is uncertain. CDR3 length: 14 residues. The V gene's germline CDR1 is SGHRS and CDR2 YFSETQ. Trimming removed 0 bases from V and 0 bases from J, with 6 bases in between. CDR3 loop: CASSLDGVNTEAFF. CDR3 nucleotides: TGCGCCAGCAGCTTGGATGGGGTGAACACTGAAGCTTTCTTT. Looking up the rest from reference TRBV5-1 and TRBJ1-1 gives the full variable domain: KAGVTQTPRYLIKTRGQQVTLSCSPISGHRSVSWYQQTPGQGLQFLFEYFSETQRNKGNFPGRFSGRQFSNSRSEMNVSTLELGDSALYLCASSLDGVNTEAFFGQGTRLTVV.

The V call is TRBV27, the J call TRBJ2-7, with 9 bases aligning to TRBD2. Trimming cost V 2 bases and J 3 bases; bases outside gene matches: 2. The CDR3 has 14 residues. Germline V gene data show CDR1 as MNHEY and CDR2 as SMNVEV (reference sequence). CDR3 residues: CASSLRLADYEQYF. The CDR3 DNA is TGTGCCAGCAGTTTACGACTAGCGGACTACGAGCAGTACTTC.

This sequence joins TRBV19 and TRBJ2-3; D is unresolved. The V and J ends lost 0 bases and 1 base respectively, with 14 bases between them. The CDR3 is made up of 17 amino acids. Germline CDR1 LNHDA, CDR2 SQIVND (reference sequence). The CDR3 DNA reads TGTGCCAGTAGTATAGATCATACTGCCGGAGGCACAGATACGCAGTATTTT. As protein: CASSIDHTAGGTDTQYF.

The chain couples TRBV10-3 to TRBJ2-3; D is uncertain. Germline lookup yields CDR1 ENHRY and CDR2 SYGVKD. With 2 bases removed from V and 6 bases from J, the gap between germline ends came to 12 bases. The CDR3 covers 14 residues. CDR3 amino acids: CAISEGPERDTQYF. The CDR3 DNA reads as TGTGCCATCAGTGAGGGTCCAGAGCGTGATACGCAGTATTTT.

This clone was seen only a few times. The chain joins TRBV30 to TRBJ2-2; D not certain. Trimming shortened V by 0 bases and J by 5 bases, and 10 bases separated the two germline ends. The CDR3 spans 14 residues. Germline loops: CDR1 GTSNPN, CDR2 SVGIG (reference sequence). DNA of the CDR3: TGTGCCTGGAGTGTCCGAAGGCAGACCGGGGAGCTGTTTTTT. Protein product: CAWSVRRQTGELFF.

The chain joins TRBV29-1 to TRBJ2-7, with a tentative D call TRBD1 (5 bases). V lost 0 bases and J lost 4, with 10 bases in between. Germline V gives CDR1 SQVTM, CDR2 ANQGSEA. The CDR3 covers 13 residues. DNA of the CDR3: TGCAGCGTTGAAGACGACAGTCTTTACGAGCAGTACTTC. Protein product: CSVEDDSLYEQYF.

A few counts support this clone. The rearrangement links TRBV7-9 to TRBJ2-5; 7 nucleotides match TRBD1. Germline V lookup: CDR1 SEHNR, CDR2 FQNEAQ (reference sequence). V gave up 3 bases and J gave up 4 bases; unmatched junction bases: 8. CDR3 length: 15 amino acids. CDR3 residues: CASSFRSGGAETQYF. The CDR3 DNA is TGTGCCAGCAGCTTCCGCTCAGGGGGTGCAGAGACCCAGTACTTC.

J is TRBJ2-3 and V is TRBV11-3; D is perhaps TRBD1 (6 bases). CDR3 size: 15 residues. From germline, CDR1 is SGHNT and CDR2 YENEEA. Trimming took 3 bases from V and 2 from J, leaving 12 bases between them. Here the CDR3 DNA reads TGTGCCAGCAGCTTGGAGAGGGACAACACAGATACGCAGTATTTT. Translated: CASSLERDNTDTQYF.